The source of this T cell receptor beta chain is a study of T cell repertoires in cytomegalovirus infection. As for the study in general: Well-studied HLA-B-restricted epitopes and recently identified HLA-C-restricted epitopes of CMV were both used in the study. Study-wide points: Totalled public TCR beta family frequency picked out people who carried CMV plus the relevant HLA.

TCRdb ran MiXCR on the reads and lists one entry per CDR3 protein. The data contain hundreds of thousands of distinct CDR3 sequences, about 33% of them singletons. The V and J ends lost 0 bases and 11 bases, in that order; junction bases with no gene match: 14. The CDR3 length is 16 residues. CDR1 and CDR2 (germline): SGHTA, FQGNSA. Of note for this clonotype: Its antigen is unknown.

The chain joins TRBV7-2 to TRBJ1-2; 8 bases map to TRBD1. Here the sequenced sample was cultured CD8+ T cells from PBMCs, taken from culture after CMV antigen stimulation. This receptor was obtained from a human donor in good health (CMV status not recorded). Some clones in this sample may be carry-over from other donors' samples. The chain's CDR3 is CASSLAGQGANYRYTF. As DNA, the CDR3 is TGTGCCAGCAGCTTAGCGGGGCAGGGGGCGAACTATCGGTACACCTTC.